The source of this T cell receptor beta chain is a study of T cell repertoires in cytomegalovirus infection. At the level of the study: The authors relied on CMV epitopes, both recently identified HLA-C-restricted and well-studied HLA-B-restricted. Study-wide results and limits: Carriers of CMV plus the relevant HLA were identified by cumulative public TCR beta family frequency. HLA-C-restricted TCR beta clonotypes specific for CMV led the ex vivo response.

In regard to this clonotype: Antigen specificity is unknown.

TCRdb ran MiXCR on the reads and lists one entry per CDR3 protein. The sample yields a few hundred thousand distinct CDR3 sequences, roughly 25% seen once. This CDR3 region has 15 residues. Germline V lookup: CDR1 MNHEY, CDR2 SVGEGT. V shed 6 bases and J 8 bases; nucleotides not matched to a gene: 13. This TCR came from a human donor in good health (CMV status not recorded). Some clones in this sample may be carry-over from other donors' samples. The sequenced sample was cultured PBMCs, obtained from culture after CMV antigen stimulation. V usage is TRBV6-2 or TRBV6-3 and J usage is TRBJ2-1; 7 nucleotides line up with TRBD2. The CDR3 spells CASSPLVLATDEQFF. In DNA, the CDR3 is TGTGCCAGCAGCCCTCTTGTACTAGCGACCGATGAGCAGTTCTTC.